Given below is one TCR beta chain in context. The sample belongs to a study of shared clonotypes between healthy human individuals. J lost 3 bases, V lost 0 bases, and 8 bases had no gene match. The CDR3 has 17 residues. Per germline, CDR1 MGHRA and CDR2 YSYEKL. The genomic DNA of each subset was split evenly across several immunoSEQ plates. Each sorted subset replicate got 200 ng genomic DNA, 25,000 to 35,000 genomes. Original methodology: Filtering differed, since immunoSEQ gave only junction sequences and no quality scores. The table came from immunoSEQ multiplex PCR; TCRdb's copy has only in-frame clones and leaves some out. V, J and clone size were drawn from that table, and D and trimming were deduced from the DNA. This table holds about 1 million clones, roughly 80% found once.

J is TRBJ1-1 and V is TRBV4-1; 9 bases map to TRBD1. This TCR was recovered from a young man in good health. Sequenced: memory CD4+ T cells sorted from blood. Subset indicated: CD45RA-negative fraction. CDR3 bases: TGCGCCAGCAGCCAAGATAGGGGGGACAGGGTTGACACTGAAGCTTTCTTT. Translated, it gives CASSQDRGDRVDTEAFF.